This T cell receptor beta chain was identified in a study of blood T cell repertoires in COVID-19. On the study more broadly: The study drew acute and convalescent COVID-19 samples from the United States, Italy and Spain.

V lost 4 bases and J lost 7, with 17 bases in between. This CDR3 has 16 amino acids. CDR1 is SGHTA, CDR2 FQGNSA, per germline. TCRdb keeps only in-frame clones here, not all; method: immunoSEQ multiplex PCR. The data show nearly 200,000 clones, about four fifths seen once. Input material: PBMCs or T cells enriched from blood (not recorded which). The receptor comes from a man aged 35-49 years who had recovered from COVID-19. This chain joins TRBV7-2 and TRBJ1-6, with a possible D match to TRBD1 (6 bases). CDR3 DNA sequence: TGTGCCAGCAGCTCGAGCCCCGGACAGTTAAATTCACCCCTCCACTTT. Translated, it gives CASSSSPGQLNSPLHF.